Each of the 22 T cell receptor beta chains below was sequenced from the same sample in a study of blood T cell repertoires in COVID-19. Assay: immunoSEQ multiplex PCR; the TCRdb copy retains only in-frame clones and omits some. This sample has roughly 200,000 clones, with around 84% found just once. The sample comprised PBMCs or T cells enriched from blood (not recorded which). These receptors were collected from a middle-aged man who had recovered from COVID-19.

The rearrangement links TRBV19 to TRBJ1-1; D is uncertain. V was clipped by 7 bases and J by 3 bases, with 12 bases between them. CDR3 size: 13 residues. Looked up from germline, CDR1 is LNHDA and CDR2 is SQIVND (reference sequence). CDR3 sequence: CASTNNGDTEAFF. CDR3 nucleotides: TGTGCCAGTACTAATAATGGAGACACTGAAGCTTTCTTT.

This sequence joins TRBV6-1 and TRBJ2-7; tentative D call: TRBD1 (6 bases). The CDR3 loop spans 16 amino acids. Trimming left V 4 bases short and J 1 base short, with 17 bases between. Per germline, CDR1 MNHNS and CDR2 SASEGT. CDR3 DNA: TGTGCCAGCAGTGGGCCTCTTGGGGGCAGATCCTACGAGCAGTACTTC. Protein sequence: CASSGPLGGRSYEQYF.

V and J are TRBV2 and TRBJ2-1, with 8 bases that match TRBD1. V lost 6 bases and J lost 4; bases outside the gene matches: 14. CDR3 length: 17 amino acids. The germline V gene encodes CDR1 SNHLY and CDR2 FYNNEI. The DNA of the CDR3 is TGTGCCAGCAGGCCCAGGACAGGGACGAATCGATACAATGAGCAGTTCTTC. The encoded protein is CASRPRTGTNRYNEQFF. Full variable domain (remainder filled in from reference TRBV2 and TRBJ2-1): EPEVTQTPSHQVTQMGQEVILRCVPISNHLYFYWYRQILGQKVEFLVSFYNNEISEKSEIFDDQFSVERPDGSNFTLKIRSTKLEDSAMYFCASRPRTGTNRYNEQFFGPGTRLTVL.

This chain joins TRBV7-8 and TRBJ2-1, with D maybe TRBD2 (6 bases). The CDR3 length is 11 residues. V was cut by 11 bases and J by 7 bases, with 12 bases left in between. The germline V gene encodes CDR1 SGHVS and CDR2 FQNEAQ. The CDR3 here is CASGRENEQFF. The CDR3 DNA sequence: TGTGCCTCCGGCCGGGAGAATGAGCAGTTCTTC.

The V call is TRBV11-1, the J call TRBJ2-1, with a tentative D call TRBD1 (6 bases). Germline CDR1 reads SGHAT; CDR2 reads FQDESV (reference sequence). V was cut by 4 bases and J by 8 bases, with 18 bases left in between. The CDR3 length is 15 residues. The CDR3 bases are TGTGCCAGCAGCTCCGGCAGGGGTGAGTCGGATGAGCAGTTCTTC. This sequence encodes CASSSGRGESDEQFF.

The rearrangement uses TRBV9 and TRBJ2-4, with D possibly being TRBD1 (6 bases). Trimming left V 3 bases short and J 0 bases short, with 13 bases between. The CDR3 contains 16 residues. The germline CDR1 and CDR2 sequences are SGDLS and YYNGEE. The CDR3 sequence is CASSDTPGQAKNIQYF. CDR3 nucleotides: TGTGCCAGCAGCGATACCCCGGGACAAGCCAAAAACATTCAGTACTTC.

J is TRBJ2-7 and V is TRBV2; no reliable D call. CDR1 is SNHLY, CDR2 FYNNEI, per germline. V shed 5 bases and J shed 2 bases, with 10 bases lying between them. The CDR3 extends over 13 amino acids. CDR3 sequence reads: CASSLGPTYEQYF. The CDR3 DNA follows: TGTGCCAGCAGTCTTGGCCCGACCTACGAGCAGTACTTC. Complete variable domain (other parts from reference TRBV2 and TRBJ2-7): EPEVTQTPSHQVTQMGQEVILRCVPISNHLYFYWYRQILGQKVEFLVSFYNNEISEKSEIFDDQFSVERPDGSNFTLKIRSTKLEDSAMYFCASSLGPTYEQYFGPGTRLTVT.

This chain connects TRBV27 to TRBJ1-2; 7 nucleotides match TRBD1. This CDR3 has 12 residues. J lost 2 bases, V lost 6 bases, and 0 bases had no gene match. CDR1 MNHEY and CDR2 SMNVEV come from the germline V gene (reference sequence). CDR3 sequence (DNA): TGTGCCAGCAGACAGGGGAACTATGGCTACACCTTC. Protein product: CASRQGNYGYTF.

The chain joins TRBV24-1 to TRBJ2-3, with D possibly TRBD2 on 6 matching bases. Germline lookup yields CDR1 KGHDR and CDR2 SFDVKD. Trimming took off 9 bases at V and 1 base at J, with 7 bases between the two ends. The CDR3 is made up of 12 amino acids. The CDR3 sequence: CATASGTDTQYF. CDR3 DNA: TGTGCCACCGCTAGCGGCACAGATACGCAGTATTTT.

The V gene is TRBV7-2, the J gene TRBJ1-6; 7 nucleotides match TRBD1. With 0 bases clipped from V and 10 bases from J, the junction kept 3 bases outside the gene matches. Germline CDR1 reads SGHTA; CDR2 reads FQGNSA. The CDR3 length is 14 residues. CDR3 protein: CASSLAGTASPLHF. DNA for the CDR3: TGTGCCAGCAGCTTAGCCGGGACAGCCTCACCCCTCCACTTT.

This clone was found once. The chain joins TRBV19 to TRBJ2-7; 8 positions agree with TRBD1. V was clipped by 9 bases and J by 3 bases; unmatched bases: 13. This CDR3 is 15 amino acids long. Germline V gene data show CDR1 as LNHDA and CDR2 as SQIVND (reference sequence). Here the CDR3 reads CASASLGDRSYEQYF. Here the CDR3 DNA reads TGTGCCAGCGCGAGTCTTGGGGACAGGAGCTACGAGCAGTACTTC.

The genes are TRBV3-1 (or the pseudogene TRBV3-2) and TRBJ2-7; 8 bases map to TRBD1. This CDR3 spans 16 amino acids. V dropped 2 bases and J dropped 2; count of bases not matched to a gene: 8. Germline-derived CDR1 and CDR2 are LGHDT and YNNKEL (reference sequence). The CDR3 DNA follows: TGTGCCAGCAGCCAAATCGGATGGGGACAGGCCTACGAGCAGTACTTC. The encoded protein is CASSQIGWGQAYEQYF.

The V call is TRBV6-2 or TRBV6-3, the J call TRBJ2-1; 8 bases match TRBD1. J was trimmed by 4 bases and V by 2 bases; bases with no gene match: 10. The CDR3 loop spans 17 amino acids. Germline assignment: CDR1 MNHEY and CDR2 SVGEGT. CDR3 residues: CASSYPSGTGYYNEQFF. The CDR3 bases are TGTGCCAGCAGTTACCCCTCCGGGACAGGCTATTACAATGAGCAGTTCTTC.

The chain is built from TRBV30 and TRBJ2-1; D may be TRBD2 (6 bases). Deletions cut 5 bases from V and 5 bases from J, with 16 bases between. The CDR3 is 14 amino acids. Germline loops: CDR1 GTSNPN, CDR2 SVGIG (reference sequence). CDR3 amino acids: CAWATSPRDNEQFF. The CDR3 DNA is TGTGCCTGGGCAACTAGCCCGAGAGACAATGAGCAGTTCTTC.

V gene TRBV4-1 combines with J gene TRBJ2-6, with 7 bases fitting TRBD1. V lost 2 bases, J lost 4 bases, and 14 bases stayed unmatched. The CDR3 length is 19 residues. Germline assignment: CDR1 MGHRA and CDR2 YSYEKL. CDR3 sequence (DNA): TGCGCCAGCAGCCAATTCGTAGGACAGGTAGTTCCAGGGGCCAACGTCCTGACTTTC. Its translation is CASSQFVGQVVPGANVLTF.

In this sample, this clone turned up a few times. The V gene is TRBV9, the J gene TRBJ1-6; D gene ambiguous. Germline V lookup: CDR1 SGDLS, CDR2 YYNGEE. V was clipped by 2 bases and J by 7 bases, with 16 bases between them. CDR3 length: 16 residues. CDR3 DNA: TGTGCCAGCAGCGTGGGCGTAACCAGATTAAATTCACCCCTCCACTTT. It specifies CASSVGVTRLNSPLHF.

The genes are TRBV19 and TRBJ1-2, with 7 bases aligning to TRBD1. The CDR3 sequence is 14 residues long. V lost 5 bases to trimming and J lost 4 bases; unmatched junction nucleotides: 7. Germline V lookup: CDR1 LNHDA, CDR2 SQIVND (reference sequence). The chain's CDR3 is CASSRKQGTYGYTF. DNA of the CDR3: TGTGCCAGTAGTCGAAAACAGGGGACCTATGGCTACACCTTC.

The chain links TRBV18 to TRBJ1-4; 9 bases align to TRBD1. In germline, CDR1 is KGHSH, CDR2 LQKENI. The CDR3 sequence is 15 residues long. After removal of 2 bases from V and 8 bases from J, the junction contained 6 bases not matched to a gene. This chain's CDR3 is CASSPTDRGGEKLFF. Here the CDR3 DNA reads TGTGCCAGCTCACCAACCGACAGGGGGGGCGAAAAACTGTTTTTT.

This chain links TRBV30 with TRBJ2-1; 10 nucleotides agree with TRBD2. This CDR3 region has 15 residues. V trimming: 0 bases; J trimming: 4 bases; junction bases outside the gene matches: 3. Germline V gene lookup returns CDR1 GTSNPN and CDR2 SVGIG (reference sequence). The DNA of the CDR3 is TGTGCCTGGAGTGTTAGCGGGGGGAGGTACAATGAGCAGTTCTTC. Its translation: CAWSVSGGRYNEQFF.

This rearrangement joins TRBV18 to TRBJ1-5; D is perhaps TRBD1 (6 bases). This CDR3 comprises 14 residues. V was shortened by 4 bases and J by 4 bases, with 11 bases between the two germline ends. Germline V gene sequence: CDR1 KGHSH, CDR2 LQKENI. In DNA form, the CDR3 reads TGTGCCAGCTCACGAAACGACAGGAATCAGCCCCAGCATTTT. This gives the protein CASSRNDRNQPQHF.

This rearrangement joins TRBV2 to TRBJ1-2, with 7 bases identical to TRBD1. CDR1 is SNHLY, CDR2 FYNNEI, per germline. This CDR3 comprises 13 residues. V dropped 4 bases and J dropped 4; count of bases not matched to a gene: 3. The CDR3 nucleotides read TGTGCCAGCAGTGGACAGGGCAGCTATGGCTACACCTTC. Amino acid sequence: CASSGQGSYGYTF.

This sequence joins TRBV9 and TRBJ2-5, with D tentatively TRBD2 (5 bases). Trimming shortened V by 4 bases and J by 5 bases, and 15 bases separated the two germline ends. The CDR3 totals 14 residues. From germline, CDR1 is SGDLS and CDR2 YYNGEE. The DNA of the CDR3 is TGTGCCAGCAGCCTCTCTATTAGCGACGAGACCCAGTACTTC. Translation: CASSLSISDETQYF.